This T cell receptor (beta chain) originates from a study of molecular identifiers for immune sequencing clone quantification. General study findings and limits: Researchers reportedly could pick up spiked Jurkat TCR RNA from one cell mixed into some 1 million naive cells. Clonotypes topping 20 RNA copies carried over 97% of effector molecules but under 1% of naive ones.

Bulk TCR libraries used previously described methods and listed TCR primers. TCRdb used MiXCR to reprocess the PCR reads, holding one entry per CDR3 protein. Among fewer than 45,000 distinct CDR3 sequences listed, about 24% were seen once. The CDR3 has 10 residues. The germline CDR1 and CDR2 sequences are DFQATT and SNEGSKA (reference sequence). V was trimmed by 6 bases and J by 10 bases, leaving 10 bases between them. This clonotype was recorded many times. Its antigen is not known. This chain joins TRBV20-1 and TRBJ2-1, with D perhaps TRBD1 or TRBD2 (5 bases each). The TCR sequence derives from a human donor in good health. Some libraries in this study had Jurkat cell RNA spiked in. The sample comprised naive CD8+ T cells from blood, with Jurkat cell RNA spiked in. Sample subset: FACS-sorted CD8+CD4-CCR7+CD45RA+ naive T cells. The CDR3: CSATEGEQFF. The CDR3 coding sequence is TGCAGTGCCACCGAGGGGGAGCAGTTCTTC.